Listed here are 29 T cell receptor beta chains from one sample, sequenced in a study of T cell repertoires in cytomegalovirus infection. TCRdb used MiXCR to reprocess the reads, holding one entry per CDR3 protein. The repertoire holds roughly 630,000 distinct CDR3 sequences, with about 24% as singletons. The sequencing sample was made of CD8+ T cells from PBMCs. These receptors came from a human donor in good health (CMV status not recorded). Some clones in this sample may be carry-over from other donors' samples.

This clonotype was seen ten or more times. The chain carries TRBV5-5 and TRBJ2-1, with D unresolved. CDR1 is SGHKS, CDR2 YYEKEE, per germline (reference sequence). The germline V and J ends were trimmed by 0 bases and 4 bases, with 5 bases remaining between them. This CDR3 spans 13 amino acids. CDR3 loop: CASSLEAYNEQFF. The CDR3 DNA sequence: TGTGCCAGCAGCTTGGAAGCTTACAATGAGCAGTTCTTC.

This clonotype was counted many times. The genes are TRBV7-8 and TRBJ2-1; a weak D match, TRBD1 (6 bases). With 0 bases removed from V and 7 bases from J, the gap between germline ends came to 19 bases. The germline gives CDR1 SGHVS, CDR2 FQNEAQ. The CDR3 loop spans 17 amino acids. The CDR3 reads CASSLARKGVTTNEQFF. The CDR3 DNA follows: TGTGCCAGCAGCTTAGCGCGGAAGGGGGTGACTACAAATGAGCAGTTCTTC.

CDR3 nucleotides: TGCAGTGCTCAGGTAGACTGGGCACAGGTTGGTTTCCGTGGGGCCAACGTCCTGACTTTC. Residues: CSAQVDWAQVGFRGANVLTF. The gene calls are TRBV20-1 and TRBJ2-6; D may be TRBD1 (5 bases). The CDR3 is 20 residues long. V lost 5 bases and J lost 3, with 29 bases in between. CDR1 DFQATT and CDR2 SNEGSKA come from the germline V gene (reference sequence).

This clonotype occurred many times. V gene TRBV7-2 combines with J gene TRBJ2-3, with TRBD2 identical over 9 bases. This CDR3 comprises 16 residues. Germline values: CDR1 SGHTA, CDR2 FQGNSA. J lost 3 bases, V lost 5 bases, and 9 bases had no gene match. The CDR3 is CASSPIAGDLTDTQYF. For the CDR3, the DNA is TGTGCCAGCAGCCCAATAGCGGGGGACCTTACAGATACGCAGTATTTT.

This clonotype occurred a few times. V usage is TRBV20-1 and J usage is TRBJ2-7; 12 nucleotides match TRBD2. Germline loops: CDR1 DFQATT, CDR2 SNEGSKA (reference sequence). V shed 8 bases, J shed 7 bases, and the junction held 9 bases outside the gene matches. This CDR3 contains 13 residues. The CDR3 bases are TGCAGTCCCCTCCTAGCGGGGGGGCTGGAGCAGTACGTC. Protein sequence: CSPLLAGGLEQYV.

This clonotype appeared a few times. The chain is built from TRBV6-5 and TRBJ1-1; D is perhaps TRBD1 (6 bases). Germline CDR1 MNHEY, CDR2 SVGAGI. CDR3 length equals 14 residues. Trimming left V 2 bases short and J 3 bases short, with 10 bases between. As DNA, the CDR3 is TGTGCCAGCAGTTACACGGACAGCTACACTGAAGCTTTCTTT. Encoded protein: CASSYTDSYTEAFF.

V usage is TRBV19 and J usage is TRBJ2-6, with D hard to call. The V and J ends lost 0 bases and 0 bases respectively, with 6 bases between them. CDR1 and CDR2 from the germline V gene are LNHDA and SQIVND (reference sequence). The CDR3 has 16 amino acids. Written as DNA, the CDR3 is TGTGCCAGTAGTATAGATCCCTCCTCTGGGGCCAACGTCCTGACTTTC. Translated: CASSIDPSSGANVLTF.

J is TRBJ2-6 and V is TRBV10-3; D assignment may be TRBD1 or TRBD2 (5 bases each). The CDR3 is 18 residues long. The germline V and J ends were trimmed by 8 bases and 0 bases, with 20 bases remaining between them. Germline CDR1 is ENHRY and CDR2 is SYGVKD. The CDR3 reads CAIGVRDRPISGANVLTF. CDR3 coding DNA: TGTGCCATCGGGGTCCGGGACCGACCTATCTCTGGGGCCAACGTCCTGACTTTC.

This clonotype turned up a few times. Its ends do not fully match the called genes, so a read error is possible. V gene TRBV25-1 combines with J gene TRBJ1-1; tentatively, D is TRBD1 (5 bases). The CDR3 is 15 amino acids. Germline V gives CDR1 MGHDK, CDR2 SYGVNS. DNA for the CDR3: TGTGCCAGTAGTGAATTTGAGGAGGGGAGGGTCGAAGCTTTCTTT. As protein: CASSEFEEGRVEAFF.

This clonotype was seen only a few times. The rearrangement links TRBV27 to TRBJ2-6; 8 bases map to TRBD1. V lost 6 bases to trimming and J lost 0 bases; unmatched junction nucleotides: 4. CDR3 length: 16 residues. CDR1 and CDR2 (germline): MNHEY, SMNVEV (reference sequence). This CDR3 is CASRDRASSGANVLTF. DNA for the CDR3: TGTGCCAGCAGGGACAGGGCCAGCTCTGGGGCCAACGTCCTGACTTTC.

The table lists this clonotype with a few counts. J is TRBJ2-1 and V is TRBV5-4, with D perhaps TRBD2 (6 bases). The V end lost 5 bases, the J end lost 2 bases, and 14 bases lay between the germline ends. The CDR3 totals 15 residues. Germline V lookup: CDR1 SGHNT, CDR2 YYREEE (reference sequence). CDR3 sequence (DNA): TGTGCCAGCAGAGCGACTAGGGGCGCCTACAATGAGCAGTTCTTC. This sequence encodes CASRATRGAYNEQFF.

This clonotype was seen at least ten times. The V call is TRBV7-8, the J call TRBJ2-2, with D perhaps matching TRBD2 (6 bases). This CDR3 spans 12 amino acids. V lost 6 bases, J lost 9 bases, and 11 bases lay in between. Germline assignment: CDR1 SGHVS and CDR2 FQNEAQ. The DNA for the CDR3 is TGTGCCAGCAGTTTGGGGGGTCGGGAGCTGTTTTTT. It is translated as CASSLGGRELFF. Full variable domain (outside the CDR3, taken from reference TRBV7-8 and TRBJ2-2): GAGVSQSPRYKVAKRGQDVALRCDPISGHVSLFWYQQALGQGPEFLTYFQNEAQLDKSGLPSDRFFAERPEGSVSTLKIQRTQQEDSAVYLCASSLGGRELFFGEGSRLTVL.

Ten or more counts support this clonotype. This chain uses TRBV7-2 with TRBJ2-5; no firm D call. Germline CDR1 is SGHTA and CDR2 is FQGNSA. V was trimmed by 11 bases and J by 7 bases, leaving 14 bases between them. The CDR3 is 11 residues long. The CDR3 DNA reads as TGTGCCGTTTCGGAGATTGGGACCCAGTACTTC. It codes for CAVSEIGTQYF.

Ten or more counts support this clonotype. The rearrangement links TRBV7-2 to TRBJ2-3; 8 bases match TRBD1. The CDR3 sequence is 12 residues long. V lost 6 bases, J lost 6 bases, and 2 bases stayed unmatched. The germline V gene has CDR1 SGHTA and CDR2 FQGNSA. CDR3 amino acids: CASSWTGDTQYF. CDR3 nucleotides: TGTGCCAGCAGTTGGACAGGGGATACGCAGTATTTT.

J is TRBJ1-1 and V is TRBV28; TRBD1 matches at 7 bases. V shed 4 bases and J 6 bases; nucleotides not matched to a gene: 2. The CDR3 sequence is 12 residues long. Germline V lookup: CDR1 MDHEN, CDR2 SYDVKM. CDR3 nucleotides: TGTGCCAGCAGTTGGGACAGAGCTGAAGCTTTCTTT. Protein product: CASSWDRAEAFF.

The gene calls are TRBV10-1 and TRBJ2-7; 8 positions match TRBD1. The CDR3 runs to 14 residues. CDR1 WNHNN and CDR2 SYGVQD come from the germline V gene (reference sequence). The V gene end was trimmed by 3 bases and the J gene end by 6 bases; junction bases not matched to a gene: 7. The CDR3 DNA reads as TGCGCCAGCAGTGACCCCGGGACAGGACCCGAGCAGTACTTC. Amino acid sequence: CASSDPGTGPEQYF.

This clonotype was detected only a few times. This chain joins TRBV29-1 and TRBJ1-1; 7 bases are a match to TRBD1. The germline CDR1 and CDR2 sequences are SQVTM and ANQGSEA. The CDR3 has 14 residues. The ends lost 7 bases at V and 7 bases at J; junction bases unmatched: 15. The CDR3 DNA sequence: TGCAGCGCTGAGGGGGCAGGACGGTTGGTTGAAGCTTTCTTT. Translation gives CSAEGAGRLVEAFF.

In its sample, this clonotype was seen many times. The gene calls are TRBV7-2 and TRBJ2-2; D gene ambiguous. The CDR3 covers 14 residues. Germline loops: CDR1 SGHTA, CDR2 FQGNSA. V lost 5 bases to trimming and J lost 6 bases, with 13 bases between them. CDR3 nucleotide sequence: TGTGCCAGCAGCCGCACCCCAGTTCCCGGGGAGCTGTTTTTT. As protein: CASSRTPVPGELFF.

In this sample, this clonotype turned up a few times. The chain links TRBV20-1 to TRBJ2-7, with a tentative D call TRBD2 (5 bases). Germline-derived CDR1 and CDR2 are DFQATT and SNEGSKA (reference sequence). V was trimmed by 0 bases and J by 3 bases, leaving 6 bases between them. This CDR3 spans 12 amino acids. The CDR3 region is CSAREAGYEQYF. CDR3 nucleotides: TGCAGTGCTAGAGAGGCGGGCTACGAGCAGTACTTC.

The sample holds a few counts of this clonotype. The chain uses TRBV7-6 and TRBJ2-5, with 7 bases lining up with TRBD1. The CDR3 contains 15 residues. J lost 5 bases, V lost 5 bases, and 11 bases had no gene match. Germline CDR1 and CDR2: SGHVS and FNYEAQ. This chain's CDR3 is CASSTGTGDVETQYF. CDR3 in DNA: TGTGCCAGCAGCACTGGAACAGGGGATGTGGAGACCCAGTACTTC. Combining the CDR3 with reference TRBV7-6 and TRBJ2-5 gives the whole variable domain GAGVSQSPRYKVTKRGQDVALRCDPISGHVSLYWYRQALGQGPEFLTYFNYEAQQDKSGLPNDRFSAERPEGSISTLTIQRTEQRDSAMYRCASSTGTGDVETQYFGPGTRLLVL.

This clonotype occurred many times. The chain recombines TRBV7-2 with TRBJ2-7; D uncertain. CDR3 size: 14 residues. V was pared by 1 base and J by 3 bases, with 10 bases between. Germline CDR1 SGHTA, CDR2 FQGNSA. CDR3 amino acids: CASSLDIQSYEQYV. CDR3 coding DNA: TGTGCCAGCAGCTTAGATATCCAGAGCTACGAGCAGTACGTC.

This clonotype was counted a few times. The rearrangement joins TRBV6-5 to TRBJ2-3; 9 positions agree with TRBD1. The CDR3 length is 17 residues. Per germline, CDR1 MNHEY and CDR2 SVGAGI. V was clipped by 0 bases and J by 3 bases; unmatched bases: 7. The CDR3 DNA reads TGTGCCAGCAGTTACTCACAGGGGGCGCGGGTAACAGATACGCAGTATTTT. Protein product: CASSYSQGARVTDTQYF.

Note on this clonotype: This could be a read error, since a much larger clone is one nucleotide away. J is TRBJ2-3 and V is TRBV7-6; D ambiguous. The V and J ends lost 1 base and 2 bases respectively, with 4 bases between them. This CDR3 region has 13 residues. CDR1 and CDR2 from the germline V gene are SGHVS and FNYEAQ. The CDR3 loop reads CASSLDTTDTQYF. For the CDR3, the DNA is TGTGCCAGCAGCTTAGATACCACAGATACGCAGTATTTT.

This clonotype occurred many times. The V gene is TRBV7-3, the J gene TRBJ2-2; 8 nucleotides agree with TRBD1. Trimming cost V 4 bases and J 0 bases; bases outside gene matches: 4. Germline V gene data show CDR1 as SGHTA and CDR2 as FQGTGA. This CDR3 is built from 16 residues. This chain's CDR3 is CASSSATGANTGELFF. The CDR3 nucleotides are TGTGCCAGCAGCTCAGCGACAGGGGCGAACACCGGGGAGCTGTTTTTT.

The CDR3 is CSAFPDAEKLFF. The DNA for the CDR3 is TGCAGTGCCTTTCCCGACGCGGAAAAACTGTTTTTT. J is TRBJ1-4 and V is TRBV20-1; no clear D gene. There are 12 residues in the CDR3. Germline CDR1 and CDR2: DFQATT and SNEGSKA (reference sequence). The germline V and J ends were trimmed by 6 bases and 8 bases, with 13 bases remaining between them.

This clonotype showed up just a few times. The chain has TRBV4-3 and TRBJ2-1; 13 positions match TRBD2. With V trimmed by 2 bases and J by 2 bases, 9 bases remained unmatched. From germline, CDR1 is LGHNA and CDR2 YSLEER. The length of the CDR3 is 19 residues. CDR3 bases: TGCGCCAGCAGCCAAAAACCCCGGACTAGCGGGGGACCCTACAATGAGCAGTTCTTC. This encodes CASSQKPRTSGGPYNEQFF.

This clonotype appeared many times. The rearrangement uses TRBV7-8 and TRBJ2-3, with TRBD2 matching over 9 bases. The junction had 11 bases not matched to a gene; V was cut back by 1 base and J by 3 bases. The CDR3 contains 18 residues. Looked up from germline, CDR1 is SGHVS and CDR2 is FQNEAQ. This CDR3 is CASSLGGGGGAGTDTQYF. CDR3 nucleotides: TGTGCCAGCAGCTTAGGGGGGGGCGGGGGGGCCGGGACAGATACGCAGTATTTT.

In this sample, this clonotype turned up a few times. V is TRBV19 and J is TRBJ2-2; TRBD1 agrees at 10 bases. CDR1 and CDR2 from the germline V gene are LNHDA and SQIVND (reference sequence). The CDR3 sequence is 17 residues long. V dropped 6 bases and J dropped 6; count of bases not matched to a gene: 13. In nucleotides, the CDR3 is TGTGCCAGTAGCCTCTCTCCCGGGACAGGGGACTCCGGGGAGCTGTTTTTT. This gives the protein CASSLSPGTGDSGELFF.

This clonotype was counted between two and nine times. V and J are TRBV6-2 or TRBV6-3 and TRBJ2-5; 9 bases map to TRBD1. The CDR3 totals 16 residues. V was pared by 1 base and J by 5 bases, with 8 bases of the junction left unmatched. Germline V gene sequence: CDR1 MNHEY, CDR2 SVGEGT. The CDR3 DNA is TGTGCCAGCAGTTACTTCGTGACAGGGGGTGAGGAGACCCAGTACTTC. This codes for CASSYFVTGGEETQYF.